Below are 4 T cell receptor beta chains sequenced from a single sample in a study of blood T cell repertoires in COVID-19. The data were produced by immunoSEQ multiplex PCR, yet TCRdb's version contains in-frame clones alone and is incomplete. The data show 100,000 to 150,000 clones, around 85% seen once. Sequencing used peripheral blood. Receptors were obtained from a man aged 30 to 45 with COVID-19, enrolled during active disease.

The chain uses TRBV28 and TRBJ2-7, with a weak D call TRBD1 (6 bases). This CDR3 comprises 12 residues. Trimming shortened V by 8 bases and J by 6 bases, and 14 bases separated the two germline ends. Germline V CDR1 and CDR2: MDHEN, SYDVKM. The CDR3 spells CASGGHISEQYF. In DNA form, the CDR3 reads TGTGCCAGCGGGGGCCATATCTCCGAGCAGTACTTC. Complete variable domain (other parts from reference TRBV28 and TRBJ2-7): DVKVTQSSRYLVKRTGEKVFLECVQDMDHENMFWYRQDPGLGLRLIYFSYDVKMKEKGDIPEGYSVSREKKERFSLILESASTNQTSMYLCASGGHISEQYFGPGTRLTVT.

Only one count was recorded for this clone. The chain uses TRBV4-2 and TRBJ1-1; D ambiguous. With 0 bases removed from V and 0 bases from J, the gap between germline ends came to 17 bases. Germline V CDR1 and CDR2: LGHNA, YNFKEQ. There are 18 residues in the CDR3. The CDR3 spells CASSQDNRLGRLNTEAFF. CDR3 bases: TGTGCCAGCAGCCAAGATAATAGGCTGGGGAGGTTGAACACTGAAGCTTTCTTT.

The J gene is TRBJ2-7, the V gene TRBV6-5, with D tentatively TRBD1 (7 bases). Germline CDR1 reads MNHEY; CDR2 reads SVGAGI. The CDR3 is 13 amino acids. V lost 5 bases and J lost 7, with 15 bases in between. CDR3 in DNA: TGTGCCAGCAGTCCCCCAGGGGGGCGTGAGCAGTACTTC. Residues: CASSPPGGREQYF.

The chain is built from TRBV12-3 or TRBV12-4 and TRBJ1-5; D is unclear. Trimming removed 1 base at V and 6 bases at J, with 7 bases between. CDR3 length: 13 residues. The CDR3 region is CASSLGSGQPQHF. CDR3 DNA sequence: TGTGCCAGCAGTTTAGGATCGGGTCAGCCCCAGCATTTT.